Listed here are 18 T cell receptor beta chains from one sample, sequenced in a study of T cell changes during pregnancy in multiple sclerosis. Produced via immunoSEQ multiplex PCR; TCRdb's table is partial and in-frame only. This table holds tens of thousands of clones, 85% to 95% found once. The specimen was peripheral blood. These receptors originate from a female donor with multiple sclerosis, enrolled in a pregnancy study.

The rearrangement joins TRBV7-9 to TRBJ2-7; D is possibly TRBD1 (6 bases). In germline, CDR1 is SEHNR, CDR2 FQNEAQ (reference sequence). The CDR3 contains 14 residues. V lost 5 bases and J 4 bases, leaving 15 bases between the germline ends. The CDR3 loop is CASSPQGTGYEQYF. The CDR3, as DNA: TGTGCCAGCAGCCCACAGGGAACGGGGTACGAGCAGTACTTC. Together with reference TRBV7-9 and TRBJ2-7, the CDR3 gives the full variable domain: DTGVSQNPRHKITKRGQNVTFRCDPISEHNRLYWYRQTLGQGPEFLTYFQNEAQLEKSRLLSDRFSAERPKGSFSTLEIQRTEQGDSAMYLCASSPQGTGYEQYFGPGTRLTVT.

The chain is built from TRBV6-5 and TRBJ1-1; no reliable D call. This CDR3 region has 15 residues. Germline assignment: CDR1 MNHEY and CDR2 SVGAGI. Trimming took off 0 bases at V and 0 bases at J, with 8 bases between the two ends. CDR3 bases: TGTGCCAGCAGTTACTCGCATCAGTTGAACACTGAAGCTTTCTTT. This codes for CASSYSHQLNTEAFF.

The chain has TRBV5-4 and TRBJ2-3; perhaps TRBD2 as D (6 bases). V was cut by 2 bases and J by 6 bases, with 13 bases left in between. Germline CDR1 SGHNT, CDR2 YYREEE (reference sequence). CDR3 length equals 14 residues. CDR3 DNA sequence: TGTGCCAGCAGCTTTGGCAGCGGGCCCGATACGCAGTATTTT. It specifies CASSFGSGPDTQYF.

The chain employs TRBV5-1 and TRBJ1-2; tentatively, D is TRBD1 (6 bases). Trimming removed 0 bases at V and 9 bases at J, with 12 bases between. CDR3 length equals 13 residues. Germline loops: CDR1 SGHRS, CDR2 YFSETQ. Here the CDR3 reads CASSLDTGRSYTF. The DNA for the CDR3 is TGCGCCAGCAGCTTGGATACAGGGCGAAGCTACACCTTC.

V and J are TRBV7-9 and TRBJ2-7; 10 nucleotides align to TRBD1. CDR3 length: 15 amino acids. J gave up 3 bases and V 4 bases, and 6 bases lay outside the gene matches. Germline assignment: CDR1 SEHNR and CDR2 FQNEAQ (reference sequence). The CDR3 nucleotides read TGTGCCAGCAGCTCCTGGAGGGACAGGGGCTACGAGCAGTACTTC. Its protein is CASSSWRDRGYEQYF.

The chain joins TRBV19 to TRBJ2-7; D is possibly TRBD1 or TRBD2 (5 bases each). Germline V gene sequence: CDR1 LNHDA, CDR2 SQIVND (reference sequence). The CDR3 runs 15 residues. V was shortened by 1 base and J by 2 bases, with 12 bases between the two germline ends. The CDR3 sequence is CASSIAWDHAYEQYF. The CDR3 DNA reads TGTGCCAGTAGTATAGCCTGGGACCATGCCTACGAGCAGTACTTC.

V gene TRBV10-2 combines with J gene TRBJ2-5, with a possible D match to TRBD2 (6 bases). CDR1 WSHSY and CDR2 SAAADI come from the germline V gene. The CDR3 is made up of 15 amino acids. Trimming removed 5 bases at V and 4 bases at J, with 17 bases between. CDR3 protein: CASSLPGEGRETQYF. The CDR3 DNA reads as TGCGCCAGCAGTCTCCCGGGAGAAGGAAGAGAGACCCAGTACTTC.

The gene calls are TRBV11-2 and TRBJ2-7, with D unresolved. With 1 base removed from V and 3 bases from J, the gap between germline ends came to 4 bases. There are 12 residues in the CDR3. Germline V gene sequence: CDR1 SGHAT, CDR2 FQNNGV. The CDR3 loop is CASSLALYEQYF. The CDR3 DNA reads TGTGCCAGCAGCTTAGCACTCTACGAGCAGTACTTC.

This clone was observed once. The J gene is TRBJ2-3, the V gene TRBV30, with 9 bases fitting TRBD2. The CDR3 totals 14 residues. Germline CDR1 GTSNPN, CDR2 SVGIG (reference sequence). Losses at the gene ends were 3 bases for V and 0 bases for J; bases not matched to a gene: 1. In nucleotides, the CDR3 is TGTGCCTGGAGCAGCGGGGGGAGCACAGATACGCAGTATTTT. This encodes CAWSSGGSTDTQYF.

The chain joins TRBV7-9 to TRBJ2-7, with no clear D. This CDR3 has 15 amino acids. CDR1 is SEHNR and CDR2 is FQNEAQ in the germline V gene (reference sequence). The V end was cut by 4 bases, the J end by 3 bases, with 16 bases between. The CDR3 DNA sequence: TGTGCCAGCAGCTCCGGACGCGTGAGTGGCTACGAGCAGTACTTC. Encoded protein: CASSSGRVSGYEQYF.

The count of this clone is one. The chain uses TRBV5-1 and TRBJ1-1; no definite D call. Germline V lookup: CDR1 SGHRS, CDR2 YFSETQ. The CDR3 has 15 amino acids. The V end lost 1 base, the J end lost 0 bases, and 10 bases lay between the germline ends. The CDR3 sequence: CASSLFGGMNTEAFF. CDR3 nucleotides: TGCGCCAGCAGCTTGTTCGGAGGCATGAACACTGAAGCTTTCTTT.

V gene TRBV7-9 combines with J gene TRBJ2-5, with TRBD2 matching over 8 bases. V was clipped by 3 bases and J by 5 bases; unmatched bases: 8. The CDR3 covers 15 residues. Looked up from germline, CDR1 is SEHNR and CDR2 is FQNEAQ (reference sequence). The CDR3 DNA reads TGTGCCAGCAGCTTCCGGGAGGGAGGAATGGAGACCCAGTACTTC. Its protein product is CASSFREGGMETQYF.

The rearrangement uses TRBV28 and TRBJ1-2; D is possibly TRBD1 (6 bases). Germline V gene sequence: CDR1 MDHEN, CDR2 SYDVKM. The CDR3 spans 14 residues. V was trimmed by 5 bases and J by 7 bases, leaving 17 bases between them. DNA of the CDR3: TGTGCCAGCAGTCCGTCAATTAACAGGGTTGGCTACACCTTC. It is translated as CASSPSINRVGYTF.

The V gene is TRBV7-9, the J gene TRBJ1-2; 10 bases line up with TRBD1. V trimming: 4 bases; J trimming: 4 bases; junction bases outside the gene matches: 6. Germline V CDR1 and CDR2: SEHNR, FQNEAQ (reference sequence). This CDR3 region has 15 residues. CDR3 sequence: CASSSGTGVIYGYTF. In nucleotides, the CDR3 is TGTGCCAGCAGCTCCGGGACAGGGGTTATCTATGGCTACACCTTC.

The genes are TRBV5-1 and TRBJ1-1; 9 nucleotides match TRBD1. CDR1 and CDR2 (germline): SGHRS, YFSETQ. CDR3 length: 15 amino acids. V trimming: 0 bases; J trimming: 4 bases; junction bases outside the gene matches: 4. This CDR3 is CASSLGSTGGTEAFF. The CDR3 coding sequence is TGCGCCAGCAGCTTGGGATCGACAGGGGGCACTGAAGCTTTCTTT.

The rearrangement links TRBV5-1 to TRBJ1-6; no clear D. The CDR3 length is 13 residues. With 4 bases removed from V and 9 bases from J, the gap between germline ends came to 11 bases. Germline lookup yields CDR1 SGHRS and CDR2 YFSETQ. The CDR3, as DNA: TGCGCCAGCAGCGCCGCGGGTAGTTCACCCCTCCACTTT. Residues: CASSAAGSSPLHF.

The CDR3: CASSSTGIAGEKLFF. In DNA form, the CDR3 reads TGTGCCAGCAGCTCGACAGGGATTGCGGGTGAAAAACTGTTTTTT. The chain employs TRBV7-9 and TRBJ1-4, with 7 bases lining up with TRBD1. Trimming removed 4 bases from V and 7 bases from J; junction bases left unmatched: 9. The CDR3 runs 15 residues. Per the germline V gene, CDR1 is SEHNR and CDR2 is FQNEAQ (reference sequence). The full variable domain, its missing parts supplied by reference TRBV7-9 and TRBJ1-4, is DTGVSQNPRHKITKRGQNVTFRCDPISEHNRLYWYRQTLGQGPEFLTYFQNEAQLEKSRLLSDRFSAERPKGSFSTLEIQRTEQGDSAMYLCASSSTGIAGEKLFFGSGTQLSVL.

The chain joins TRBV5-4 to TRBJ2-3, with D hard to call. Deletions cut 0 bases from V and 1 base from J, with 6 bases between. The CDR3 is 14 amino acids. Germline assignment: CDR1 SGHNT and CDR2 YYREEE (reference sequence). Written as DNA, the CDR3 is TGTGCCAGCAGCTTGGTGGACCGCACAGATACGCAGTATTTT. This translates into CASSLVDRTDTQYF.